The next 26 T cell receptor beta chains were all read from a single sample in a study of blood T cell repertoires in COVID-19. Only in-frame clones appear in the TCRdb table, and some are missing; sequencing was by immunoSEQ multiplex PCR. Altogether 150,000 or so clones are present, more than 65% being singletons, with the ten largest covering roughly 15%. The sample was PBMCs or T cells enriched from blood (not recorded which). The receptors derive from a man aged 50 to 59 who had recovered from COVID-19.

V gene TRBV19 combines with J gene TRBJ1-1; D gene unclear. CDR1 LNHDA and CDR2 SQIVND come from the germline V gene (reference sequence). The CDR3 is 12 residues long. With 8 bases removed from V and 4 bases from J, the gap between germline ends came to 11 bases. The CDR3 nucleotides read TGTGCCAGTGGAACATGGAGCACTGAAGCTTTCTTT. Amino acids: CASGTWSTEAFF.

This sequence joins TRBV5-5 and TRBJ1-2; D remains ambiguous. V was shortened by 0 bases and J by 2 bases, with 5 bases between the two germline ends. Germline V gives CDR1 SGHKS, CDR2 YYEKEE (reference sequence). The CDR3 is made up of 13 amino acids. The chain's CDR3 is CASSLDRNYGYTF. The DNA for the CDR3 is TGTGCCAGCAGCTTGGACAGAAACTATGGCTACACCTTC. Full variable domain (missing parts from reference TRBV5-5 and TRBJ1-2): DAGVTQSPTHLIKTRGQQVTLRCSPISGHKSVSWYQQVLGQGPQFIFQYYEKEERGRGNFPDRFSARQFPNYSSELNVNALLLGDSALYLCASSLDRNYGYTFGSGTRLTVV.

V usage is TRBV19 and J usage is TRBJ2-3; TRBD2 agrees at 15 bases. From germline, CDR1 is LNHDA and CDR2 SQIVND (reference sequence). The junction had 5 bases not matched to a gene; V was cut back by 3 bases and J by 4 bases. There are 17 residues in the CDR3. The chain's CDR3 is CASSIRTSGGAADTQYF. CDR3 coding DNA: TGTGCCAGTAGTATCAGGACTAGCGGGGGGGCTGCAGATACGCAGTATTTT.

The chain couples TRBV3-1 (or the pseudogene TRBV3-2) to TRBJ2-3; TRBD2 matches at 11 bases. CDR3 length: 18 amino acids. Unmatched junction bases numbered 11, after V lost 1 base and J lost 5 bases. In germline, CDR1 is LGHDT, CDR2 YNNKEL (reference sequence). In DNA form, the CDR3 reads TGTGCCAGCAGCCAAGTTCTAGCGGGGGGCCGGAGATTAGATACGCAGTATTTT. Amino acids: CASSQVLAGGRRLDTQYF.

V gene TRBV5-1 combines with J gene TRBJ1-3; perhaps TRBD1 as D (6 bases). In germline, CDR1 is SGHRS, CDR2 YFSETQ. V lost 1 base, J lost 2 bases, and 7 bases lay in between. This CDR3 contains 14 residues. CDR3 region: CASSLTGPGNTIYF. CDR3 DNA: TGCGCCAGCAGCTTGACAGGGCCTGGAAACACCATATATTTT.

V and J are TRBV11-1 and TRBJ1-6; 8 bases are a match to TRBD1. The CDR3 has 14 residues. Germline CDR1 is SGHAT and CDR2 is FQDESV (reference sequence). V was clipped by 4 bases and J by 7 bases; unmatched bases: 3. The CDR3 is CASSSRGLNSPLHF. In DNA form, the CDR3 reads TGTGCCAGCAGCTCCAGGGGGCTGAATTCACCCCTCCACTTT. The whole variable domain, filled in from reference TRBV11-1 and TRBJ1-6, reads EAEVAQSPRYKITEKSQAVAFWCDPISGHATLYWYRQILGQGPELLVQFQDESVVDDSQLPKDRFSAERLKGVDSTLKIQPAELGDSAMYLCASSSRGLNSPLHFGNGTRLTVT.

V usage is TRBV18 and J usage is TRBJ2-7; 8 nucleotides agree with TRBD1. The CDR3 is 13 amino acids. Germline-derived CDR1 and CDR2 are KGHSH and LQKENI. The junction had 4 bases not matched to a gene; V was cut back by 3 bases and J by 6 bases. CDR3 sequence reads: CASSPDRASEQYF. Here the CDR3 DNA reads TGTGCCAGCTCACCGGACAGGGCATCCGAGCAGTACTTC.

The chain combines TRBV10-1 with TRBJ1-1; a possible D gene is TRBD1 (6 bases). CDR1 and CDR2 (germline): WNHNN, SYGVQD (reference sequence). The CDR3 consists of 11 residues. V gave up 8 bases and J gave up 4 bases, with 8 bases separating them. CDR3 bases: TGCGCCAGCTCCAGGGGCACTGAAGCTTTCTTT. Translation gives CASSRGTEAFF.

The DNA of the CDR3 is TGTGCCACCAGAGGGGAAGAAGGAAGGACAGGGGAAAACATTCAGTACTTC. Translation: CATRGEEGRTGENIQYF. The chain has TRBV15 and TRBJ2-4; 9 bases fit TRBD1. Germline CDR1 LNHNV, CDR2 YYDKDF (reference sequence). This CDR3 spans 17 amino acids. V lost 6 bases to trimming and J lost 5 bases; unmatched junction nucleotides: 14. Full variable domain (missing parts from reference TRBV15 and TRBJ2-4): DAMVIQNPRYQVTQFGKPVTLSCSQTLNHNVMYWYQQKSSQAPKLLFHYYDKDFNNEADTPDNFQSRRPNTSFCFLDIRSPGLGDTAMYLCATRGEEGRTGENIQYFGAGTRLSVL.

V is TRBV10-1 and J is TRBJ1-5; D is unclear. The CDR3 is made up of 14 amino acids. The germline V and J ends were trimmed by 4 bases and 1 base, with 8 bases remaining between them. Germline values: CDR1 WNHNN, CDR2 SYGVQD (reference sequence). CDR3 sequence: CASSGEGSNQPQHF. Written as DNA, the CDR3 is TGCGCCAGCAGTGGTGAGGGCAGCAATCAGCCCCAGCATTTT.

This clone was observed once. The rearrangement joins TRBV28 to TRBJ1-2, with TRBD1 matching 9 bases. Germline V gene sequence: CDR1 MDHEN, CDR2 SYDVKM. V lost 6 bases, J lost 7 bases, and 12 bases stayed unmatched. CDR3 length equals 15 residues. CDR3 bases: TGTGCCAGCAGGCCTAGTACAGGGGGCGATGGTGGCTACACCTTC. The encoded protein is CASRPSTGGDGGYTF.

This rearrangement joins TRBV24-1 to TRBJ2-2; TRBD1 matches 8 bases. There are 16 residues in the CDR3. J lost 5 bases, V lost 7 bases, and 11 bases had no gene match. The V gene's germline CDR1 is KGHDR and CDR2 SFDVKD. The CDR3, as DNA: TGTGCCACCAGCCGAGGACAGGGAGCGGCGACCGGGGAGCTGTTTTTT. Its protein product is CATSRGQGAATGELFF.

This chain links TRBV28 with TRBJ1-4; the D gene is possibly TRBD1 (5 bases). V lost 5 bases and J lost 1, with 17 bases in between. This CDR3 has 17 amino acids. Germline loops: CDR1 MDHEN, CDR2 SYDVKM. CDR3 loop: CASSGAGAGRTNEKLFF. The CDR3 DNA sequence: TGTGCCAGCAGTGGAGCTGGGGCAGGGCGAACTAATGAAAAACTGTTTTTT.

The rearrangement uses TRBV7-9 and TRBJ1-2; TRBD1 might be the D (5 bases). Germline CDR1 is SEHNR and CDR2 is FQNEAQ (reference sequence). This CDR3 is 18 amino acids long. The V gene lost 1 base and the J gene lost 1 base, with 19 bases spanning the gap. The CDR3 loop reads CASSLGYLGALVNYGYTF. The DNA of the CDR3 is TGTGCCAGCAGCTTAGGATATCTTGGGGCTTTGGTTAACTATGGCTACACCTTC.

This clone showed up just a few times. The chain links TRBV19 to TRBJ1-3, with D hard to call. CDR1 and CDR2 from the germline V gene are LNHDA and SQIVND (reference sequence). Trimming removed 5 bases from V and 0 bases from J, with 5 bases in between. The CDR3 is 13 amino acids. The CDR3 DNA follows: TGTGCCAGTAGTGGGAGCTCTGGAAACACCATATATTTT. It codes for CASSGSSGNTIYF.

The rearrangement links TRBV30 to TRBJ1-2; no firm D call. This CDR3 is 14 amino acids long. The germline V gene encodes CDR1 GTSNPN and CDR2 SVGIG (reference sequence). Trimming shortened V by 2 bases and J by 3 bases, and 13 bases separated the two germline ends. Written as DNA, the CDR3 is TGTGCCTGGAGTTCAGACTCAGCCTACTATGGCTACACCTTC. Protein: CAWSSDSAYYGYTF.

The CDR3 loop is CASSWDSSNEQFF. The CDR3 DNA reads as TGTGCCAGCAGCTGGGACAGTTCCAATGAGCAGTTCTTC. This sequence joins TRBV11-1 and TRBJ2-1; 7 positions agree with TRBD1. Germline CDR1 reads SGHAT; CDR2 reads FQDESV (reference sequence). The V and J ends lost 4 bases and 6 bases, in that order; junction bases with no gene match: 3. The CDR3 is 13 residues long.

This clone was seen a handful of times. The same CDR3 arises from other DNA sequences in this sample as well. This chain joins TRBV28 and TRBJ2-7; possible D gene TRBD2, 6 bases. This CDR3 has 14 amino acids. Germline loops: CDR1 MDHEN, CDR2 SYDVKM. V was cut by 4 bases and J by 3 bases, with 13 bases left in between. In DNA form, the CDR3 reads TGTGCCAGCAGTTGGCGGGGACCAGACTACGAGCAGTACTTC. It is translated as CASSWRGPDYEQYF.

The chain uses TRBV29-1 and TRBJ2-7; perhaps TRBD2 as D (6 bases). The germline CDR1 and CDR2 sequences are SQVTM and ANQGSEA. V lost 0 bases and J lost 0, with 15 bases in between. The CDR3 is 16 residues long. The CDR3 DNA is TGCAGCGTTGAAGATATCGGGGGACGAAACTCCTACGAGCAGTACTTC. Its protein is CSVEDIGGRNSYEQYF.

J is TRBJ1-2 and V is TRBV19, with 9 bases fitting TRBD1. The CDR3 has 15 amino acids. CDR1 is LNHDA and CDR2 is SQIVND in the germline V gene (reference sequence). J lost 7 bases, V lost 4 bases, and 10 bases had no gene match. The CDR3 nucleotides are TGTGCCAGTAGTAACCGGGACAGGGACTCTCGTGGCTACACCTTC. This gives the protein CASSNRDRDSRGYTF.

The count of this clone is one. The V gene is TRBV5-4, the J gene TRBJ2-7, with TRBD1 matching over 10 bases. The V segment lost 0 bases and the J segment 3 bases; nucleotides outside the gene matches: 3. Germline lookup yields CDR1 SGHNT and CDR2 YYREEE (reference sequence). The CDR3 covers 15 residues. The CDR3 loop is CASSLGGQGLYEQYF. The DNA for the CDR3 is TGTGCCAGCAGCTTGGGGGGACAGGGGCTCTACGAGCAGTACTTC. Based on the CDR3 plus reference TRBV5-4 and TRBJ2-7, the full variable domain is ETGVTQSPTHLIKTRGQQVTLRCSSQSGHNTVSWYQQALGQGPQFIFQYYREEENGRGNFPPRFSGLQFPNYSSELNVNALELDDSALYLCASSLGGQGLYEQYFGPGTRLTVT.

This chain connects TRBV6-2 or TRBV6-3 to TRBJ2-5; 13 nucleotides match TRBD2. V lost 4 bases to trimming and J lost 5 bases; unmatched junction nucleotides: 16. The CDR3 spans 19 residues. Per the germline V gene, CDR1 is MNHEY and CDR2 is SVGEGT. The CDR3 nucleotides are TGTGCCAGCAGTTCCCACCGGACTAGCGGGGGCCCACCCCGTGAGACCCAGTACTTC. It specifies CASSSHRTSGGPPRETQYF.

J is TRBJ2-7 and V is TRBV4-1, with D perhaps matching TRBD2 (5 bases). Trimming removed 1 base from V and 1 base from J, with 8 bases in between. Germline-derived CDR1 and CDR2 are MGHRA and YSYEKL. CDR3 length equals 14 residues. CDR3 residues: CASSQAPGSYEQYF. DNA for the CDR3: TGCGCCAGCAGCCAAGCCCCGGGGTCCTACGAGCAGTACTTC.

The sample holds a few counts of this clone. The rearrangement links TRBV7-9 to TRBJ1-2; D is possibly TRBD1 (6 bases). This CDR3 comprises 14 residues. Trimming removed 0 bases at V and 4 bases at J, with 9 bases between. Germline CDR1 reads SEHNR; CDR2 reads FQNEAQ (reference sequence). The CDR3 here is CASSLAQGTYGYTF. CDR3 DNA: TGTGCCAGCAGCTTAGCGCAGGGGACCTATGGCTACACCTTC.

In DNA, the CDR3 is TGTGCCAGCAGTTTGCAGGGTGGCTACACCTTC. Its protein is CASSLQGGYTF. The V and J genes are TRBV12-3 or TRBV12-4 and TRBJ1-2; the D gene is possibly TRBD1 (5 bases). This CDR3 comprises 11 residues. Trimming left V 3 bases short and J 7 bases short, with 6 bases between.

Concerning this clone: Germline and junction disagree at one end, which may indicate a read error. This chain uses TRBV7-9 with TRBJ2-5, with 9 bases fitting TRBD1. In germline, CDR1 is SEHNR, CDR2 FQNEAQ (reference sequence). There are 14 residues in the CDR3. CDR3 nucleotide sequence: TGTGCCAGCAGCCGCGGACAGGGGCCAAGAGAGGAGGACTTC. Protein: CASSRGQGPREEDF.